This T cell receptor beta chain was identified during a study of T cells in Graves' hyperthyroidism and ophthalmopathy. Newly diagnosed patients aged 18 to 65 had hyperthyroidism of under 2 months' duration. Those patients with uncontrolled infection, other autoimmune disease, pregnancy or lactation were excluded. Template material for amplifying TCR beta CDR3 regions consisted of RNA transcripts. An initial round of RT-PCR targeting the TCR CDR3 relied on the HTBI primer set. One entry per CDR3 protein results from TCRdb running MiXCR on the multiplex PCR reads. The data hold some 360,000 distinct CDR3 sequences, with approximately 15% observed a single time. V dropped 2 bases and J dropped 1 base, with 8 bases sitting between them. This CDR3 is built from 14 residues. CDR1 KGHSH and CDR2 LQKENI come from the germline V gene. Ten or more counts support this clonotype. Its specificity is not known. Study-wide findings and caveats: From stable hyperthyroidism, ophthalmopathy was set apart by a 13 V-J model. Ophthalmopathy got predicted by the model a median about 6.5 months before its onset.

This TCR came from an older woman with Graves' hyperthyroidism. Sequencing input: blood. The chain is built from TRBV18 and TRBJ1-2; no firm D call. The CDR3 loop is CASSPVESNYGYTF. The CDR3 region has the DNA TGTGCCAGCTCACCAGTCGAAAGTAACTATGGCTACACCTTC.